This note documents a single T cell receptor beta chain sequence. Its antigen has not been determined. The sample holds no much larger clone one base away, and base qualities are not on file. The sample originates from a study of type 1 and type 2 diabetes patients (dated by TCRdb to the mid-2010s). About the investigation overall: About 9 type 1 diabetes patients, a few type 2 diabetes patients and six or seven nondiabetic controls were recruited in China to form the cohort. Paired-end sequencing of TCRbeta libraries was performed on Illumina HiSeq 2000 or MiSeq instruments. Across the study, CD4+ and CD8+ T cells were positively selected from PBMCs using CD4 or CD8 MicroBeads on MACS columns. For the type 1 diabetes patients, the type 2 diabetes patients acted as a disease comparison group. TCRbeta repertoires were profiled by high-throughput sequencing in the study to compare type 1 diabetes, type 2 diabetes and nondiabetic individuals. Comparing roughly 21-cycle and approximately 25-cycle amplification showed similar V gene usage, suggesting similar primer efficiencies and random PCR bias. The whole study generated approximately 20 million paired-end reads.

The cysteine opens and the phenylalanine closes a CDR3 of 14 amino acids. Here the CDR3 DNA is all that survives: 42 bases in frame from base 1. The germline V and J ends show losses of 4 bases and 4 bases respectively, and no gene match explains 7 bases of the junction. According to the germline V gene (reference sequence), CDR1 reads GTSNPN and CDR2 reads SVGIG. Findings and caveats that apply to the study as a whole: In both CD4+ and CD8+ T cells, type 2 diabetes repertoires were highly diverse, with diversity significantly greater than that of type 1 diabetes repertoires. Type 2 diabetes and control samples had highly correlated V and J gene usage patterns, with the correlation between samples averaging roughly 0.97. Only a limited number of T2D and control samples were sequenced, so some T1D-only HECs might also appear in more T2D or control samples. Only a few highly-expanded CD4+ clones (median one) were found in type 2 diabetes patients, and these clones made up a median around 4.1% of reads. Study groups were not matched for age and gender, which possibly biased interpretation.

Sequenced on an Illumina MiSeq. For TCRbeta CDR3 amplification, the template was genomic DNA taken from the sorted T cell subsets. Multiplex PCR with 30 forward and 13 reverse primers amplified the TCRbeta CDR3 region. AMPure XP beads were used to purify the PCR products, after which a second approximately 25-cycle PCR added indices and adaptors. Libraries were gel-purified using the QIAquick Gel Extraction Kit before sequencing. Per the original workflow: FLASH was used to merge paired-end reads, and IgBLAST was used to align the merged reads to IMGT V, D and J germline references. Reads with below 70% alignment identity to germline references were discarded, and about 10,000,000 reads were retained study-wide. Following IMGT definitions, CDR3 boundaries, reading frame and productivity were assigned. Clones at or above 1% of reads were defined as highly-expanded clones, and diversity was measured by normalized Shannon entropy. Unpaired two-tailed t-tests were used to test for differences in Shannon entropy between groups. In TCRdb, the public reads were trimmed at Q25 with fastp and aligned with MiXCR, with productive beta chains retained. Rows are combined by CDR3 protein, so each entry shows the most common genes and DNA. The V and J calls reflect TCRdb's pipeline rather than the authors' work. The sample table records 250,000 to 300,000 distinct CDR3 sequences; approximately 45% of these occur just once. The ten most abundant clones make up about an eighth of the sample.

All diabetic patients met standard classification criteria for type 1 or type 2 diabetes, with glucose and C-peptide assessed by WHO-recommended methods. Donors with other autoimmune diseases or infections within the previous four weeks were excluded from participation. A roughly 10-milliliter sample of peripheral blood was drawn from every participant. PBMCs were isolated with LymphoPrep density separation. The rearranged chain carries TRBV30 and TRBJ1-5; 7 junctional bases match TRBD1. Material: peripheral blood mononuclear cells (PBMCs). This receptor was identified in a young man with type 2 diabetes. The nucleotides read TGTGCCTGGAAATCCGGGACAGCTAATCAGCCCCAGCATTTT. The encoded protein is CAWKSGTANQPQHF.